The 17 T cell receptor beta chains below were found in one sample sequenced in a study of blood T cell repertoires in COVID-19. Data came from immunoSEQ multiplex PCR; TCRdb stores just in-frame clones and leaves some out. The sample consists of 40,000 to 55,000 clones, roughly 88% of them appearing once. Sample: peripheral blood. The origin of the receptors is a human donor in a cohort sampled during active COVID-19.

The chain joins TRBV7-8 to TRBJ1-5; 10 bases fit TRBD1. After removal of 5 bases from V and 5 bases from J, the junction contained 6 bases not matched to a gene. The CDR3 extends over 15 amino acids. CDR1 SGHVS and CDR2 FQNEAQ come from the germline V gene. Here the CDR3 reads CASSPGTGADQPQHF. Written as DNA, the CDR3 is TGTGCCAGCAGCCCCGGGACAGGGGCGGATCAGCCCCAGCATTTT.

The chain recombines TRBV3-1 (or the pseudogene TRBV3-2) with TRBJ1-6; 10 bases fit TRBD1. CDR1 LGHDT and CDR2 YNNKEL come from the germline V gene (reference sequence). This CDR3 comprises 20 residues. Trimming at V came to 4 bases and at J to 1 base, leaving 13 bases not matched to a gene. CDR3 nucleotide sequence: TGTGCCAGCAGCCGGGGGGGACAGGGGTTAGAGATATCCTATAATTCACCCCTCCACTTT. This gives the protein CASSRGGQGLEISYNSPLHF.

This chain connects TRBV6-5 to TRBJ2-7, with D possibly TRBD2 on 6 matching bases. V lost 6 bases and J 6 bases, leaving 15 bases between the germline ends. The CDR3 has 13 amino acids. The germline V gene has CDR1 MNHEY and CDR2 SVGAGI. The DNA of the CDR3 is TGTGCCAGCAGCCCGGGAGTCGGGAGCGAGCAGTACTTC. Protein product: CASSPGVGSEQYF.

This chain uses TRBV21-1 with TRBJ1-1. TRBV21-1 is designated a pseudogene. The CDR3 runs to 13 residues. The CDR3 DNA reads as TGTGCCAGCAGACCTCAAACTAACACTGAAGCTTTCTTT. As protein: CASRPQTNTEAFF.

Only a few counts were recorded for this clone. V and J are TRBV10-2 and TRBJ2-7; 7 bases align to TRBD1. J gave up 0 bases and V 0 bases, and 2 bases lay outside the gene matches. CDR3 size: 15 residues. The germline V gene encodes CDR1 WSHSY and CDR2 SAAADI. The CDR3 bases are TGCGCCAGCAGTGAGTCGACAGGGAGCTCCTACGAGCAGTACTTC. Its translation: CASSESTGSSYEQYF.

The chain joins TRBV29-1 to TRBJ2-7, with 11 positions matching TRBD2. This CDR3 has 14 residues. Germline V lookup: CDR1 SQVTM, CDR2 ANQGSEA. With V trimmed by 0 bases and J by 3 bases, 1 base remained unmatched. The DNA for the CDR3 is TGCAGCGTTGAAGAAGGACTAGCGGGCTACGAGCAGTACTTC. This translates into CSVEEGLAGYEQYF.

The CDR3 protein is CASSTLPSGLAGDEQFF. The CDR3 coding sequence is TGTGCCAGCAGCACCCTACCATCGGGACTAGCGGGGGATGAGCAGTTCTTC. The J gene is TRBJ2-1, the V gene TRBV21-1; TRBD2, the table's D call, was not compared with the DNA. TRBV21-1 is shown as a pseudogene. The CDR3 is made up of 17 amino acids.

J is TRBJ2-3 and V is TRBV5-8, with D perhaps TRBD2 (6 bases). This CDR3 spans 17 amino acids. V was trimmed by 0 bases and J by 1 base, leaving 15 bases between them. The germline V gene has CDR1 SGHTS and CDR2 YDEGEE. The CDR3 region is CASSLEGGVGGTDTQYF. The CDR3 nucleotides read TGTGCCAGCAGCTTGGAGGGCGGGGTTGGTGGCACAGATACGCAGTATTTT.

CDR3 sequence (DNA): TGTGCCATCAGCCCAGGGCGGACTAATGAAAAACTGTTTTTT. This encodes CAISPGRTNEKLFF. This chain joins TRBV10-3 and TRBJ1-4, with a possible D match to TRBD1 (5 bases). V lost 6 bases to trimming and J lost 2 bases, with 10 bases between them. CDR3 length equals 14 residues. Germline CDR1 reads ENHRY; CDR2 reads SYGVKD.

The chain joins TRBV30 to TRBJ2-1; 8 nucleotides align to TRBD2. V was pared by 2 bases and J by 9 bases, with 6 bases of the junction left unmatched. The CDR3 length is 13 residues. The V gene's germline CDR1 is GTSNPN and CDR2 SVGIG (reference sequence). For the CDR3, the DNA is TGTGCCTGGAGTACTAGCGGCAGCACTGAGCAGTTCTTC. It is translated as CAWSTSGSTEQFF.

The genes are TRBV18 and TRBJ2-7, with 11 positions matching TRBD2. The V segment lost 3 bases and the J segment 0 bases; nucleotides outside the gene matches: 7. The CDR3 extends over 17 amino acids. Germline CDR1 reads KGHSH; CDR2 reads LQKENI. The CDR3 nucleotides read TGTGCCAGCTCACCGAGGGCTAGCGGGGGGAGCTCCTACGAGCAGTACTTC. It yields the protein CASSPRASGGSSYEQYF.

This clone was counted a single time. V usage is TRBV18 and J usage is TRBJ1-5, with D possibly TRBD1 on 6 matching bases. This CDR3 has 13 residues. V gave up 6 bases and J gave up 10 bases, with 16 bases separating them. Germline V lookup: CDR1 KGHSH, CDR2 LQKENI. The CDR3 DNA reads TGTGCCAGCTCGACAGGCCCAAGTGAACCCCAGCATTTT. As protein: CASSTGPSEPQHF.

The sample holds one count of this clone. The CDR3, as DNA: TGTGCCAGTAGTATCAGGCCCGTGGGACTAGCGGGGGGCCTAGATACGCAGTATTTT. Protein: CASSIRPVGLAGGLDTQYF. V gene TRBV19 combines with J gene TRBJ2-3, with 15 bases that match TRBD2. The V and J ends lost 3 bases and 5 bases, in that order; junction bases with no gene match: 12. Per the germline V gene, CDR1 is LNHDA and CDR2 is SQIVND (reference sequence). The CDR3 consists of 19 residues.

The V and J genes are TRBV28 and TRBJ1-5; a weak D match, TRBD1 (5 bases). Germline V gene data show CDR1 as MDHEN and CDR2 as SYDVKM. The CDR3 has 14 amino acids. Between the trimmed V and J ends, which lost 3 bases and 2 bases, there was a span of 8 bases. The CDR3 nucleotides read TGTGCCAGCAGTTTCACGGGGGGCAATCAGCCCCAGCATTTT. It encodes CASSFTGGNQPQHF.

The chain is built from TRBV27 and TRBJ2-1; 12 bases align to TRBD2. The junction had 7 bases not matched to a gene; V was cut back by 5 bases and J by 8 bases. CDR3 length: 15 residues. CDR1 and CDR2 from the germline V gene are MNHEY and SMNVEV (reference sequence). The CDR3, as DNA: TGTGCCAGCAGTCTGGCTAGCGGGGGGGGGCATGAGCAGTTCTTC. It yields the protein CASSLASGGGHEQFF.

The rearrangement links TRBV6-2 or TRBV6-3 to TRBJ2-7; the D gene is possibly TRBD2 (5 bases). The CDR3 runs to 15 residues. Trimming pared 2 bases from V and 3 bases from J, leaving 14 bases between. From germline, CDR1 is MNHEY and CDR2 SVGEGT. CDR3 residues: CASSYPESGYYEQYF. In nucleotides, the CDR3 is TGTGCCAGCAGTTACCCCGAATCGGGGTACTACGAGCAGTACTTC.

Written as DNA, the CDR3 is TGCGCCAGCAGTCGAAGACAGGGTGTGCGGGAGACCCAGTACTTC. Amino acid sequence: CASSRRQGVRETQYF. The V gene is TRBV23-1, the J gene TRBJ2-5; TRBD1 agrees at 7 bases. TRBV23-1 qualifies as an ORF whose function is uncertain. The CDR3 loop spans 15 amino acids. V dropped 4 bases and J dropped 5; count of bases not matched to a gene: 10.